Listed here are 5 T cell receptor beta chains from one sample, sequenced in a study of regulatory T cells in long-lasting Graves disease. Construction of TCR beta libraries relied on iRepertoire HTBI primers and on Arm-PCR targeting CDR3 regions. TCRdb fed the multiplex PCR reads into MiXCR, producing one record per CDR3 protein. Of about 330,000 distinct CDR3 sequences listed, 16% were seen once; the top ten hold around 20%. Time point described: newly diagnosed GD, antithyroid drugs for less than 3 months. RNA isolated from PBMCs was used to make the TCR library. These sequences were also reported in another study, on T cells in Graves' hyperthyroidism and ophthalmopathy.

The starting material was peripheral blood mononuclear cells (PBMCs), obtained at new diagnosis, from a patient treated with antithyroid drugs. These receptors originate from a woman under 30 with Graves disease.

This clonotype was detected a few times. V is TRBV5-6 and J is TRBJ1-2; TRBD1 might be the D (5 bases). In germline, CDR1 is SGHDT, CDR2 YYEEEE. The CDR3 has 16 amino acids. Trimming cost V 3 bases and J 2 bases, with 17 bases left between them. The CDR3 region is CASSSTLRQLNYGYTF. CDR3 sequence (DNA): TGTGCCAGCAGCTCCACCCTGAGACAGCTGAACTATGGCTACACCTTC.

This clonotype has ten or more counts. The CDR3 nucleotides read TGTGCCACCAGTGATAGGGCAGGGCCTAGCACAGATACGCAGTATTTT. Translated, it gives CATSDRAGPSTDTQYF. The chain combines TRBV24-1 with TRBJ2-3; TRBD1 might be the D (5 bases). There are 16 residues in the CDR3. V was shortened by 3 bases and J by 0 bases, with 12 bases between the two germline ends. Germline CDR1 reads KGHDR; CDR2 reads SFDVKD.

This clonotype was seen many times. The V and J genes are TRBV28 and TRBJ2-1; D possibly corresponds to TRBD2 (6 bases). V lost 6 bases to trimming and J lost 5 bases, with 11 bases between them. CDR1 is MDHEN and CDR2 is SYDVKM in the germline V gene. The length of the CDR3 is 13 residues. As DNA, the CDR3 is TGTGCCAGCAGCACTGGGACTCACAATGAGCAGTTCTTC. Protein sequence: CASSTGTHNEQFF. The variable domain in full, completed from reference TRBV28 and TRBJ2-1, reads DVKVTQSSRYLVKRTGEKVFLECVQDMDHENMFWYRQDPGLGLRLIYFSYDVKMKEKGDIPEGYSVSREKKERFSLILESASTNQTSMYLCASSTGTHNEQFFGPGTRLTVL.

This clonotype showed up many times. The chain couples TRBV10-1 to TRBJ2-2; D gene unclear. Trimming removed 7 bases at V and 5 bases at J, with 8 bases between. Per the germline V gene, CDR1 is WNHNN and CDR2 is SYGVQD (reference sequence). This CDR3 is 12 amino acids long. The CDR3 DNA is TGCGCCAGCACCGCGGATACCGGGGAGCTGTTTTTT. Protein product: CASTADTGELFF.

This clonotype was observed at least ten times. The germline gene is not matched at one end of the junction; a read error may be the cause. This rearrangement joins TRBV5-1 to TRBJ1-5, with 9 bases aligning to TRBD1. The germline CDR1 and CDR2 sequences are SGHRS and YFSETQ. The CDR3 length is 16 residues. CDR3 in amino acids: CASSQAAGQGKGPQHF. The CDR3 DNA reads as TGTGCCAGCAGCCAAGCCGCGGGACAGGGAAAGGGACCCCAGCATTTT.